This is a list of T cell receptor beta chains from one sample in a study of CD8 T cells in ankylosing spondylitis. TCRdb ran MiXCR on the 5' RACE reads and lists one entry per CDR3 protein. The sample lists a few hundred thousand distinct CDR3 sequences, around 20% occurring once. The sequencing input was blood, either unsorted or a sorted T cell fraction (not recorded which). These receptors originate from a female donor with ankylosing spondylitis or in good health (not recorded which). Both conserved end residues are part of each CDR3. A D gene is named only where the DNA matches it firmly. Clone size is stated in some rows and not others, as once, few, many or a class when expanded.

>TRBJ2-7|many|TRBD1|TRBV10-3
TGTGCCATCAGGACGGACAGGGGGCGATTACAGCAGTACTTC
CAIRTDRGRLQQYF
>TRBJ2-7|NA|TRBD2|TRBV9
TGTGCCAGCAGCCGGGAGGGGAACGAGCAGTACTTC
CASSREGNEQYF
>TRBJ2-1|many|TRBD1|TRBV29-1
TGCAGCTACGGACAGGGAGGCAATGAGCAGTTCTTC
CSYGQGGNEQFF
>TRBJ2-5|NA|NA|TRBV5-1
TGCGCCAGCAGCTTGGAAGGGGCCCTCAAGACCCAGTACTTC
CASSLEGALKTQYF
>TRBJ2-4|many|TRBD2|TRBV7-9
TGTGCCAGCAGCTTAGGAACTAGCGGGAACTCAAACATTCAGTACTTC
CASSLGTSGNSNIQYF
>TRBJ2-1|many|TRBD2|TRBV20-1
TGCAGTCCCCTAGGGCTAGCGGTCTACAATGAGCAGTTCTTC
CSPLGLAVYNEQFF
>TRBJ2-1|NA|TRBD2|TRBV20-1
TGCAGTGCTACCCCCGGACTAGCGGCCTACAATGAGCAGTTCTTC
CSATPGLAAYNEQFF
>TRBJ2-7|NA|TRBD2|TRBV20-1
TGCAGTGCCATCCTAGCGGGAGGTACCTACGAGCAGTACTTC
CSAILAGGTYEQYF
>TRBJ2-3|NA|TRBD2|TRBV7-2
TGTGCCAGCAGCCCGGGACTAGCGGAAGATACGCAGTATTTT
CASSPGLAEDTQYF
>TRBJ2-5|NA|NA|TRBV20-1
TGCAGCCTTAAGGGGGGGACGGACTTCCAAGAGACCCAGTACTTC
CSLKGGTDFQETQYF
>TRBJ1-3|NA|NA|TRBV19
TGTGCCAGTAGTACCTTGTCGGGAAACACCATATATTTT
CASSTLSGNTIYF
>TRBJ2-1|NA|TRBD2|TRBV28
TGTGCCAGCAGTTTTGGTACTAGCGGGAGGGGTGAGCAGTTCTTC
CASSFGTSGRGEQFF
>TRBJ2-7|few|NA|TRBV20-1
TGCAGTGCTAGAGAGGGCGGGGCCGAGCAGTACTTC
CSAREGGAEQYF
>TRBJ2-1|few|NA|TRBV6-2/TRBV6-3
TGTGCCAGCAGTAAGCGGCCGAGCTCCTACAATGAGCAGTTCTTC
CASSKRPSSYNEQFF
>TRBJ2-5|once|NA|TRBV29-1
TGCAGCGTTGAAGGCCGCCCCCCGGGGACCCAGTACTTC
CSVEGRPPGTQYF
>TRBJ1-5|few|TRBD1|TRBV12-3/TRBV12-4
TGTGCCAGCAGTTTTGTAGGGGGCGGTCAGCCCCAGCATTTT
CASSFVGGGQPQHF
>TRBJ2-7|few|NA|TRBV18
TGTGCCAGCTCACCTGGAATGAGCTCTCCCTACGAGCAGTACTTC
CASSPGMSSPYEQYF
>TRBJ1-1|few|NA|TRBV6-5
TGTGCCAGCAGTTCGAGGTCCGGGAGAGGATTTTGGACTGAAGCTTTCTTT
CASSSRSGRGFWTEAFF
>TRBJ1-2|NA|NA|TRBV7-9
TGTGCCAGCAGCTTACGGGGCTACACCTTC
CASSLRGYTF
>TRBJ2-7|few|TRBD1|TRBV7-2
TGTGCCAGCAGTCGACCGGGACAGGGCTACGAGCAGTACTTC
CASSRPGQGYEQYF
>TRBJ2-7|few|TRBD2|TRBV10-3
TGTGCCATCAGTGAGCTTGGGACTAGGGACGAGCAGTACTTC
CAISELGTRDEQYF
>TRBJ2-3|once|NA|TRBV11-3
TGTGCCAGCAGCTTAGTGACTAGTAACACAGATACGCAGTATTTT
CASSLVTSNTDTQYF
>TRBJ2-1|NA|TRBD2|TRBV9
TGTGCCAGCAGCGTAGCCCTGGGCGGAGCGGGAAAGCAGTTCTTC
CASSVALGGAGKQFF
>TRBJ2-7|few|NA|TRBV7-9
TGTGCCAGCAGCTTTTCGGGTGGGTCCGGCTACGAGCAGTACTTC
CASSFSGGSGYEQYF
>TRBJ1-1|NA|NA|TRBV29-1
TGCAGCGCCGTACCAGCCGGGGCCCAAGGGGCTTTCTTT
CSAVPAGAQGAFF
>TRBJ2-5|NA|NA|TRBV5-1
TGCGCCAGCAGCTTGAACGCGGGCCAAGAGACCCAGTACTTC
CASSLNAGQETQYF
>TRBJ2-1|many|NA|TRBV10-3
TGTGCCATCAGTCGACAGGAACATGAGCAGTTCTTC
CAISRQEHEQFF
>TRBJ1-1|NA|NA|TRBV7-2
TGTGCCAGCAGCTTAGCCGATACCGGGAGCTACACTGAAGCTTTCTTT
CASSLADTGSYTEAFF
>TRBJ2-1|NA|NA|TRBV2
TGTGCCAGCAGTGAACAGGACCTAAACAATGAGCAGTTCTTC
CASSEQDLNNEQFF
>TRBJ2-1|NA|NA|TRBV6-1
TGTGCCAGCAGTGCCTCGGGACTCGCAAATGAGCAGTTCTTC
CASSASGLANEQFF
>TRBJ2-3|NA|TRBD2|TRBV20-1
TGCTGTGCTAGAGAACTTAGGGCTAGCGGATACACAGATACGCAGTATTTT
CCARELRASGYTDTQYF
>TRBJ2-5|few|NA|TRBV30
TGTGCCTGTCTCGACAGCCTACTTGGGGAGACCCAGTACTTC
CACLDSLLGETQYF
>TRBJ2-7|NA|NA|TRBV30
TGTGCCTGGAGAACAATGGGGGTGGTCGAGCAGTACTTC
CAWRTMGVVEQYF
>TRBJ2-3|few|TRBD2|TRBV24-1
TGTGCCACCAGTGATTTCCTAGCGGACCGGGATACGCAGTATTTT
CATSDFLADRDTQYF
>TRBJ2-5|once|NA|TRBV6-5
TGTGCCAGCAGTTACTATCTCGCCAGAGAGACCCAGTACTTC
CASSYYLARETQYF
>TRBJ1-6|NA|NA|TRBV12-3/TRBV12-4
TGTGCCAGCGCCCGGAGCTCCTATAATTCACCCCTCCACTTT
CASARSSYNSPLHF
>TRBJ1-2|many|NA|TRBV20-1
TGCAGTGCCCCCGTTGGTGTGTATGGCTACACCTTC
CSAPVGVYGYTF
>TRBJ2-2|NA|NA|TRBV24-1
TGTGCCACCAGTGATCCCGGGACACCCGAGGGGGAGCTGTTTTTT
CATSDPGTPEGELFF
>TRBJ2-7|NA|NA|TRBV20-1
TGCAGTGCTAGTTCTCCAGGCCCGGGACAAAATTACGAGCAGTACTTC
CSASSPGPGQNYEQYF